The rows below give T cell receptor beta chains drawn from one sample of a study of cytomegalovirus exposure and HLA in healthy donors. Produced via immunoSEQ multiplex PCR; TCRdb's table is partial and in-frame only. This sample carries about 200,000 clones, approximately 79% of them seen once, and the ten largest clones take more than 1.5%. Sequencing input: PBMCs. All receptors derive from a man aged 18 to 30 in good health and CMV-seronegative. Both conserved end residues are part of each CDR3. Each record gives: V gene, D gene, clone size, J gene, CDR3 protein, CDR3 DNA. D genes are given only for firm matches. For some rows the clone size is stated as once, few or many, or as a class when expanded; others skip it.

>TRBV9|TRBD1|.|TRBJ2-2
CASSETGQGARSGELFF
TGTGCCAGCAGCGAAACGGGACAGGGTGCTCGGAGCGGGGAGCTGTTTTTT
>TRBV29-1|.|.|TRBJ1-1
CSVDTGNTEAFF
TGCAGCGTGGATACAGGGAACACTGAAGCTTTCTTT
>TRBV19|.|.|TRBJ2-7
CASRDISSYEQYF
TGTGCCAGTAGGGACATAAGCTCCTACGAGCAGTACTTC
>TRBV2|.|few|TRBJ1-1
CASRDDSITSFTEAFF
TGTGCCAGCAGAGATGACAGCATCACGAGTTTCACTGAAGCTTTCTTT
>TRBV6-5|.|few|TRBJ1-2
CASSDTGLWTF
TGTGCCAGCAGTGATACAGGGCTATGGACCTTC
>TRBV28|.|.|TRBJ2-7
CASSPLGAVNYEQYF
TGTGCCAGCAGTCCCCTAGGGGCGGTGAACTACGAGCAGTACTTC
>TRBV7-8|.|once|TRBJ1-5
CASSLVVQPLGNQPQHF
TGTGCCAGCAGCTTAGTCGTACAGCCCCTTGGGAATCAGCCCCAGCATTTT
>TRBV7-8|.|few|TRBJ1-5
CASSFSLRTANQPQHF
TGTGCCAGCAGCTTTAGCTTGAGGACAGCGAATCAGCCCCAGCATTTT
>TRBV18|.|few|TRBJ1-1
CASSPGQNTEAFF
TGTGCCAGCTCACCGGGACAGAACACTGAAGCTTTCTTT
>TRBV7-9|TRBD1|few|TRBJ2-5
CASSTGQGTETQYF
TGTGCCAGCAGCACGGGACAGGGGACGGAGACCCAGTACTTC
>TRBV19|.|.|TRBJ2-3
CASSIAASRATDTQYF
TGTGCCAGTAGTATAGCGGCTAGCCGGGCCACAGATACGCAGTATTTT
>TRBV19|TRBD2|.|TRBJ2-1
CASSRRLAGGSYNEQFF
TGTGCCAGTAGTCGAAGACTAGCGGGAGGGTCCTACAATGAGCAGTTCTTC
>TRBV7-2|.|few|TRBJ2-3
CASSFDLATDTQYF
TGTGCCAGCAGCTTCGATCTGGCCACAGATACGCAGTATTTT
>TRBV11-3|.|once|TRBJ1-1
CASSLDAGPDTEAFF
TGTGCCAGCAGCTTAGATGCAGGGCCCGACACTGAAGCTTTCTTT
>TRBV15|.|.|TRBJ2-3
CATSREHRDIADTQYF
TGTGCCACCAGCAGAGAGCACAGGGATATAGCAGATACGCAGTATTTT
>TRBV7-2|.|.|TRBJ2-1
CASSLVGGGPEEQFF
TGTGCCAGCAGCTTAGTAGGGGGAGGGCCGGAGGAGCAGTTCTTC
>TRBV5-6|.|.|TRBJ2-1
CASSLRGGPYNEQFF
TGTGCCAGCAGCTTGAGGGGGGGGCCCTACAATGAGCAGTTCTTC
>TRBV11-2|TRBD1|.|TRBJ1-1
CASSLGGWQGAENTEAFF
TGTGCCAGCAGCTTAGGAGGGTGGCAGGGGGCAGAGAATACTGAAGCTTTCTTT
>TRBV29-1|.|.|TRBJ2-5
CSAGGGEGETQYF
TGCAGCGCTGGGGGCGGCGAGGGAGAGACCCAGTACTTC
>TRBV6-4|TRBD1|.|TRBJ2-5
CASSPRPGQGQETQYF
TGTGCCAGCAGTCCACGTCCGGGACAGGGCCAAGAGACCCAGTACTTC
>TRBV6-4|.|once|TRBJ1-2
CASSDSVGFGGYTF
TGTGCCAGCAGTGACTCAGTCGGGTTTGGAGGCTACACCTTC
>TRBV7-2|TRBD1|once|TRBJ1-2
CASSLQGQGVTF
TGTGCCAGCAGCTTACAGGGACAGGGGGTCACCTTC
>TRBV4-3|.|few|TRBJ1-6
CASSQEPGDNSPLHF
TGCGCCAGCAGCCAAGAGCCAGGTGATAATTCACCCCTCCACTTT
>TRBV5-4|.|.|TRBJ2-1
CASSLDPGRGRYNEQFF
TGTGCCAGCAGCTTGGACCCGGGTCGGGGGAGATACAATGAGCAGTTCTTC
>TRBV6-5|.|.|TRBJ1-2
CASSYSTPTGIYGYTF
TGTGCCAGCAGTTACTCGACACCAACAGGGATCTATGGCTACACCTTC
>TRBV5-6|.|.|TRBJ1-1
CASSLFEDSNTEAFF
TGTGCCAGCAGCTTATTCGAGGACTCGAACACTGAAGCTTTCTTT
>TRBV4-3|.|.|TRBJ2-2
CASREGQISGELFF
TGCGCCAGCAGGGAAGGACAAATATCCGGGGAGCTGTTTTTT
>TRBV18|TRBD1|.|TRBJ1-2
CASQRDRDDGYTF
TGTGCCAGCCAACGGGACAGGGATGATGGCTACACCTTC
>TRBV6-5|.|.|TRBJ2-2
CASGGLANTGELFF
TGTGCCAGCGGGGGACTCGCGAACACCGGGGAGCTGTTTTTT
>TRBV27|.|few|TRBJ2-4
CASSTIVQQGRQYF
TGTGCCAGCAGTACGATAGTGCAACAGGGACGTCAGTACTTC
>TRBV7-2|.|.|TRBJ2-2
CASSLGGTSPTGELFF
TGTGCCAGCAGCTTAGGCGGGACCAGCCCCACCGGGGAGCTGTTTTTT
>TRBV5-5|.|.|TRBJ2-6
CASSQDATSGANVLTF
TGTGCCAGCAGCCAAGATGCCACTTCTGGGGCCAACGTCCTGACTTTC
>TRBV5-4|.|.|TRBJ1-6
CASSTGRSDSPLHF
TGTGCCAGCAGCACGGGAAGAAGCGATTCACCCCTCCACTTT
>TRBV29-1|TRBD2|.|TRBJ2-2
CSVEWSSGRATGELFF
TGCAGCGTTGAGTGGTCTAGCGGGAGGGCCACCGGGGAGCTGTTTTTT
>TRBV9|.|.|TRBJ2-7
CASSVAWSDEQYF
TGTGCCAGCAGCGTAGCTTGGTCAGACGAGCAGTACTTC
>TRBV4-2|.|.|TRBJ1-1
CASSQGASTEAFF
TGTGCCAGCAGCCAGGGGGCGTCGACTGAAGCTTTCTTT
>TRBV11-3|TRBD1|once|TRBJ2-5
CASSLRQGVETQYF
TGTGCCAGCAGCTTACGACAGGGGGTTGAGACCCAGTACTTC
>TRBV2|.|.|TRBJ1-1
CASSGDRLNTEAFF
TGTGCCAGCAGTGGCGACAGGTTGAACACTGAAGCTTTCTTT
>TRBV7-3|.|.|TRBJ1-2
CASSPGINYGYTF
TGTGCCAGCAGCCCAGGGATAAACTATGGCTACACCTTC
>TRBV6-1|.|.|TRBJ2-5
CASSEGAVQETQYF
TGTGCCAGCAGTGAAGGGGCAGTCCAAGAGACCCAGTACTTC
>TRBV4-3|.|.|TRBJ1-1
CASSQDISRVQAFF
TGCGCCAGCAGCCAAGATATCAGCAGGGTGCAAGCTTTCTTT
>TRBV6-4|.|.|TRBJ2-3
CASLKRYTDTQYF
TGTGCCAGCTTGAAGCGTTACACAGATACGCAGTATTTT
>TRBV27|.|.|TRBJ2-5
CASSLNRKQETQYF
TGTGCCAGCAGTCTGAACAGGAAACAAGAGACCCAGTACTTC
>TRBV29-1|TRBD1|.|TRBJ2-7
CSAGGQGSYEQYF
TGCAGCGCCGGGGGACAGGGTAGTTACGAGCAGTACTTC
>TRBV7-6|TRBD2|.|TRBJ2-5
CASSSLPGLVSTQYF
TGTGCCAGCAGCTCCCTACCGGGACTAGTTTCAACCCAGTACTTC
>TRBV6-5|.|.|TRBJ2-3
CASSYSSASTDTQYF
TGTGCCAGCAGTTACTCGAGTGCAAGCACAGATACGCAGTATTTT
>TRBV4-1|.|.|TRBJ2-5
CASGSGQSGETQYF
TGCGCCAGCGGTTCCGGACAATCCGGAGAGACCCAGTACTTC
>TRBV28|.|.|TRBJ2-7
CASSPQGSYEQYF
TGTGCCAGCAGTCCTCAGGGATCCTACGAGCAGTACTTC
>TRBV30|.|.|TRBJ2-7
CAWSRGRGAYEQYF
TGTGCCTGGAGCCGGGGCAGGGGGGCCTACGAGCAGTACTTC
>TRBV5-1|.|.|TRBJ2-7
CASSLGGGYEQYF
TGCGCCAGCAGCTTGGGAGGGGGCTACGAGCAGTACTTC
>TRBV11-3|TRBD1|.|TRBJ2-5
CASSTRTGKETQYF
TGTGCCAGCAGCACCCGGACAGGGAAAGAGACCCAGTACTTC
>TRBV19|.|.|TRBJ1-4
CASSAGGKAEKLFF
TGTGCCAGTAGTGCCGGGGGTAAGGCTGAAAAACTGTTTTTT